This is a list of T cell receptor beta chains from one sample in a study of blood T cell repertoires in COVID-19. Assay: immunoSEQ multiplex PCR; the TCRdb copy retains only in-frame clones and omits some. Among a few hundred thousand clones listed, 70% to 90% were seen once. What was sequenced was peripheral blood. The receptors stem from a woman in her fifties or sixties with COVID-19, enrolled during active disease. CDR3s include the opening cysteine and the closing phenylalanine or tryptophan. A D gene is named only where the DNA matches it firmly. A row's size may be missing; if present it is once, few, many or a size class.

V,D,size,J,CDR3,DNA
TRBV13,NA,NA,TRBJ1-3,CASSSGTGHSGNTIYF,TGTGCCAGCAGCTCCGGGACGGGACACTCTGGAAACACCATATATTTT
TRBV30,TRBD1,NA,TRBJ1-3,CALFTGGSGNTIYF,TGTGCCTTGTTTACAGGGGGATCGGGAAACACCATATATTTT
TRBV5-1,NA,NA,TRBJ2-2,CASSRARGRVNGELFF,TGCGCCAGCAGCCGGGCGCGCGGCAGGGTGAACGGGGAGCTGTTTTTT
TRBV6-2/TRBV6-3,NA,NA,TRBJ1-1,CASSSPRGVDTEAFF,TGTGCCAGCAGCTCCCCACGGGGAGTGGACACTGAAGCTTTCTTT
TRBV4-1,NA,NA,TRBJ2-1,CASSQAVYLDSRYNEQFF,TGCGCCAGCAGCCAAGCTGTTTATTTGGACAGCCGCTACAATGAGCAGTTCTTC
TRBV4-1,TRBD1,NA,TRBJ1-5,CASSRIGQGANEPQHF,TGCGCCAGCAGCCGCATAGGACAGGGAGCGAATGAGCCCCAGCATTTT
TRBV18,TRBD2,once,TRBJ2-1,CASSPPSGISNEQFF,TGTGCCAGCTCACCTCCTAGCGGCATTTCCAATGAGCAGTTCTTC
TRBV2,NA,NA,TRBJ2-4,CASSQDYSLKNIQYF,TGTGCCAGCAGCCAGGACTACAGTCTCAAAAACATTCAGTACTTC
TRBV29-1,TRBD1,NA,TRBJ2-1,CSVARDRGNEQFF,TGCAGCGTTGCCCGGGACAGGGGGAATGAGCAGTTCTTC
TRBV27,TRBD1,NA,TRBJ2-7,CASSLAGTGTYEQYF,TGTGCCAGCAGTTTGGCCGGGACAGGTACCTACGAGCAGTACTTC
TRBV9,NA,NA,TRBJ2-1,CASSVVGAGNEQFF,TGTGCCAGCAGCGTAGTGGGGGCGGGTAATGAGCAGTTCTTC
TRBV7-8,TRBD2,NA,TRBJ2-1,CASSPTSGRIYNEQFF,TGTGCCAGCAGTCCTACTAGCGGTCGAATATACAATGAGCAGTTCTTC
TRBV11-2,TRBD1,NA,TRBJ2-2,CASSLLSGGPGELFF,TGTGCCAGCAGCTTACTGTCAGGGGGCCCCGGGGAGCTGTTTTTT
TRBV28,NA,NA,TRBJ1-6,CASSLGRGGNNSPLHF,TGTGCCAGCAGTTTAGGGAGGGGAGGGAATAATTCACCCCTCCACTTT
TRBV30,NA,NA,TRBJ2-3,CACAVLADTQYF,TGTGCCTGTGCGGTACTAGCCGATACGCAGTATTTT
TRBV6-2/TRBV6-3,TRBD2,NA,TRBJ2-1,CASSKAGAWDNEQFF,TGTGCCAGCAGCAAAGCGGGAGCCTGGGACAATGAGCAGTTCTTC
TRBV7-6,TRBD2,once,TRBJ2-7,CASSLIPSSGGTYEQYF,TGTGCCAGCAGCTTAATACCCTCCAGCGGGGGGACCTACGAGCAGTACTTC